This TCR beta chain came from a study of spatial heterogeneity in lung cancer. This clonotype is medium-sized (0.01 to 0.1%) within its sample. Time point specified: sample taken at primary tumor resection. Material for sequencing was whole RNA from tumor, nontumor lung or frozen PBMC, left unsorted. The approximately 70 donors had untreated early-stage non-small cell lung cancer. TCRdb called the 5' RACE reads again in MiXCR, with one record for every CDR3 protein. The sample carries 17,000 or so distinct CDR3 sequences, about a fifth recorded once. The sequence derives from a female donor with early-stage non-small cell lung cancer. The sequencing used PBMCs, collected at surgery.

The chain's CDR3 is CASSILNEQFF. The DNA of the CDR3 is TGTGCCAGCAGCATCTTGAATGAGCAGTTCTTC. The genes are TRBV7-8 and TRBJ2-1, with unresolved D. With 5 bases removed from V and 7 bases from J, the gap between germline ends came to 6 bases. Germline CDR1 is SGHVS and CDR2 is FQNEAQ. CDR3 length: 11 residues.